Each of the 23 T cell receptor beta chains below was sequenced from the same sample in a study of glioma-infiltrating T cells after dendritic cell vaccination. Sequenced by immunoSEQ multiplex PCR; TCRdb stores in-frame clones only, minus some. The sample has 45,000 to 50,000 clones; 85% are singletons. Sequencing was performed on blood, taken before dendritic cell vaccination. The receptors here all came from a human donor with glioblastoma.

In this sample, this clone turned up a few times. The chain joins TRBV29-1 to TRBJ1-1; 11 positions match TRBD1. Germline V gene lookup returns CDR1 SQVTM and CDR2 ANQGSEA. The V and J ends lost 7 bases and 4 bases, in that order; junction bases with no gene match: 8. The length of the CDR3 is 14 residues. CDR3 protein: CSAGRDRGVTEAFF. CDR3 nucleotides: TGCAGCGCGGGTAGGGACAGGGGGGTCACTGAAGCTTTCTTT.

The rearrangement uses TRBV28 and TRBJ1-1; possibly TRBD1 for D (6 bases). Germline values: CDR1 MDHEN, CDR2 SYDVKM. This CDR3 region has 14 residues. Trimming cost V 8 bases and J 2 bases, with 15 bases left between them. The CDR3 DNA reads as TGTGCCAGCGTCACCGGACAGATAAACACTGAAGCTTTCTTT. This translates into CASVTGQINTEAFF.

This chain links TRBV4-1 with TRBJ1-4, with a tentative D call TRBD1 (5 bases). CDR3 length equals 17 residues. V was shortened by 0 bases and J by 8 bases, with 19 bases between the two germline ends. From germline, CDR1 is MGHRA and CDR2 YSYEKL. CDR3 loop: CASSQDPPGGVKEKLFF. In nucleotides, the CDR3 is TGCGCCAGCAGCCAAGATCCCCCGGGAGGGGTAAAGGAAAAACTGTTTTTT.

V is TRBV7-2 and J is TRBJ1-5; D perhaps matches TRBD1 (5 bases). Germline V gives CDR1 SGHTA, CDR2 FQGNSA. V shed 1 base and J shed 8 bases, with 9 bases lying between them. The CDR3 spans 13 residues. In DNA, the CDR3 is TGTGCCAGCAGCTTAGACAGCAGGGAGCCCCAGCATTTT. Protein: CASSLDSREPQHF.

J is TRBJ2-1 and V is TRBV15; TRBD1 matches 11 bases. Germline V gives CDR1 LNHNV, CDR2 YYDKDF (reference sequence). The CDR3 runs to 17 residues. Germline trimming cut 3 bases from V and 10 bases from J; bases unmatched to any gene: 14. CDR3 residues: CATSRPPDRGLRGEQFF. The DNA of the CDR3 is TGTGCCACCAGCAGGCCCCCGGACAGGGGGCTTCGAGGCGAGCAGTTCTTC.

The V gene is TRBV7-2, the J gene TRBJ2-1; 9 bases map to TRBD2. The CDR3 sequence is 18 residues long. The V gene's germline CDR1 is SGHTA and CDR2 FQGNSA. The V segment lost 1 base and the J segment 8 bases; nucleotides outside the gene matches: 15. The CDR3 nucleotides read TGTGCCAGCAGCTTAGGTCGGGAGCGGGGGGCCTTTCGAGATGAGCAGTTCTTC. Its protein is CASSLGRERGAFRDEQFF.

The chain carries TRBV7-2 and TRBJ1-3; 7 bases fit TRBD1. V gave up 0 bases and J gave up 4 bases; unmatched junction bases: 9. Germline V gene lookup returns CDR1 SGHTA and CDR2 FQGNSA. The length of the CDR3 is 17 residues. The DNA of the CDR3 is TGTGCCAGCAGCTTAGCGGGGCCAGGGGGGCGGGGAAACACCATATATTTT. Protein: CASSLAGPGGRGNTIYF.

The chain joins TRBV5-1 to TRBJ1-1, with 10 positions matching TRBD1. V dropped 4 bases and J dropped 6; count of bases not matched to a gene: 12. CDR3 length equals 16 residues. Germline CDR1 SGHRS, CDR2 YFSETQ. CDR3 DNA: TGCGCCAGCAGCCCGGATCCGGGACAGGGGTCTTCTGAAGCTTTCTTT. This translates into CASSPDPGQGSSEAFF.

This clone came up a few times. V usage is TRBV7-9 and J usage is TRBJ2-5; 9 bases are shared with TRBD2. This CDR3 is built from 14 residues. Germline assignment: CDR1 SEHNR and CDR2 FQNEAQ (reference sequence). Trimming cost V 5 bases and J 3 bases; bases outside gene matches: 4. The CDR3 region is CASSRGGAEETQYF. CDR3 bases: TGTGCCAGCAGCCGCGGGGGGGCCGAAGAGACCCAGTACTTC.

The chain links TRBV5-1 to TRBJ2-1; maybe TRBD2 (6 bases). The V and J ends lost 5 bases and 8 bases respectively, with 14 bases between them. This CDR3 has 13 amino acids. Germline CDR1 reads SGHRS; CDR2 reads YFSETQ. The CDR3 sequence: CASRPGASDEQFF. DNA of the CDR3: TGCGCCAGCAGGCCCGGGGCTAGCGATGAGCAGTTCTTC.

The chain has TRBV23-1 and TRBJ2-2, with 8 positions matching TRBD1. TRBV23-1 is flagged as an ORF with uncertain function. J gave up 0 bases and V 0 bases, and 6 bases lay outside the gene matches. The CDR3 has 18 residues. The CDR3 bases are TGCGCCAGCAGTCAATCAGTCGGACAGGGTTCGAACACCGGGGAGCTGTTTTTT. It yields the protein CASSQSVGQGSNTGELFF.

The rearrangement joins TRBV4-1 to TRBJ2-5; perhaps TRBD2 as D (6 bases). Trimming took off 4 bases at V and 5 bases at J, with 17 bases between the two ends. The CDR3 has 15 amino acids. In germline, CDR1 is MGHRA, CDR2 YSYEKL. The DNA of the CDR3 is TGCGCCAGCAGCCGCTTCTGGCGGGATCAGGAGACCCAGTACTTC. Translating gives CASSRFWRDQETQYF.

This clone was counted a few times. Written as DNA, the CDR3 is TGTGCCTGGGTCCGGGACAGAGCTATTAACTATGGCTACACCTTC. Amino acid sequence: CAWVRDRAINYGYTF. The V and J genes are TRBV30 and TRBJ1-2; 7 bases fit TRBD1. Germline values: CDR1 GTSNPN, CDR2 SVGIG (reference sequence). V was pared by 5 bases and J by 1 base, with 10 bases of the junction left unmatched. The CDR3 length is 15 residues.

The gene calls are TRBV30 and TRBJ1-5; D uncertain. CDR3 length: 12 amino acids. Trimming removed 0 bases from V and 11 bases from J, with 11 bases in between. Germline CDR1 reads GTSNPN; CDR2 reads SVGIG (reference sequence). As DNA, the CDR3 is TGTGCCTGGAGTGTAAGTGGGCAGGCCCAGCATTTT. Translated: CAWSVSGQAQHF.

J is TRBJ2-5 and V is TRBV4-1, with TRBD2 matching over 11 bases. The CDR3 totals 15 residues. Per germline, CDR1 MGHRA and CDR2 YSYEKL. The J segment lost 2 bases and the V segment lost 4 bases, leaving 3 bases of the junction unmatched. CDR3 amino acids: CASSPIAGGQETQYF. Here the CDR3 DNA reads TGCGCCAGCAGCCCTATAGCGGGGGGGCAAGAGACCCAGTACTTC.

The chain joins TRBV18 to TRBJ2-1, with TRBD2 matching over 9 bases. CDR1 is KGHSH and CDR2 is LQKENI in the germline V gene. The CDR3 is 17 residues long. Losses at the gene ends were 0 bases for V and 2 bases for J; bases not matched to a gene: 5. The CDR3 region has the DNA TGTGCCAGCTCACCACCCGCGGGAGGGTTCCCCTACAATGAGCAGTTCTTC. Its translation is CASSPPAGGFPYNEQFF.

CDR3 sequence reads: CASSDRGRRQETQYF. CDR3 coding DNA: TGTGCCAGCAGTGACAGGGGGCGAAGGCAAGAGACCCAGTACTTC. The chain has TRBV2 and TRBJ2-5; 8 nucleotides agree with TRBD1. Germline loops: CDR1 SNHLY, CDR2 FYNNEI. The length of the CDR3 is 15 residues. J gave up 2 bases and V 3 bases, and 5 bases lay outside the gene matches.

The rearrangement joins TRBV7-2 to TRBJ2-7; the match to TRBD2 covers 10 bases. With V trimmed by 4 bases and J by 6 bases, 12 bases remained unmatched. Germline values: CDR1 SGHTA, CDR2 FQGNSA. The CDR3 contains 16 residues. The CDR3: CASSYLLALAGAEQYF. The CDR3 nucleotides are TGTGCCAGCAGCTACCTACTAGCTCTAGCGGGAGCCGAGCAGTACTTC.

The chain recombines TRBV10-1 with TRBJ1-1; TRBD1 matches 7 bases. After removal of 5 bases from V and 1 base from J, the junction contained 7 bases not matched to a gene. This CDR3 has 15 amino acids. CDR1 and CDR2 (germline): WNHNN, SYGVQD (reference sequence). The CDR3 is CASSPTGLGNTEAFF. CDR3 sequence (DNA): TGCGCCAGCAGTCCGACAGGGCTAGGGAACACTGAAGCTTTCTTT.

The chain couples TRBV6-6 to TRBJ2-1, with 7 bases lining up with TRBD2. The germline CDR1 and CDR2 sequences are MNHNY and SVGAGI (reference sequence). Losses at the gene ends were 2 bases for V and 3 bases for J; bases not matched to a gene: 4. CDR3 size: 15 residues. DNA for the CDR3: TGTGCCAGCAGTTACAGCGCGGGAGTCTACAATGAGCAGTTCTTC. Amino acids: CASSYSAGVYNEQFF.

The chain couples TRBV5-6 to TRBJ1-1; weak D call: TRBD1 (5 bases). The CDR3 consists of 13 residues. Looked up from germline, CDR1 is SGHDT and CDR2 is YYEEEE. Trimming took 4 bases from V and 1 from J, leaving 8 bases between them. CDR3 coding DNA: TGTGCCAGCAGCCGTACAGGGAACACTGAAGCTTTCTTT. This gives the protein CASSRTGNTEAFF.

In the case of this clone: Other DNA sequences within the sample encode an identical CDR3. The rearrangement links TRBV19 to TRBJ1-6; 7 nucleotides match TRBD1. The germline V gene has CDR1 LNHDA and CDR2 SQIVND (reference sequence). Trimming removed 10 bases from V and 5 bases from J; junction bases left unmatched: 5. This CDR3 spans 13 amino acids. DNA for the CDR3: TGTGCCACCGATACAGGGGATAATTCACCCCTCCACTTT. It specifies CATDTGDNSPLHF.

The rearrangement uses TRBV6-1 and TRBJ2-7, with D perhaps matching TRBD1 (5 bases). Germline CDR1 is MNHNS and CDR2 is SASEGT. The V end was cut by 5 bases, the J end by 3 bases, with 11 bases between. This CDR3 spans 13 amino acids. The DNA for the CDR3 is TGTGCCAGCAGTCCGACAGTTTACTACGAGCAGTACTTC. It yields the protein CASSPTVYYEQYF.